This T cell receptor (beta chain) was identified in a study of a mutant IDH1 vaccine in newly diagnosed glioma. Across the study: Eight vaccine doses were administered to patients at weeks 1, 3, 5, 7, 11, 15, 19 and 23.

There are 15 residues in the CDR3. The V gene's germline CDR1 is LNHNV and CDR2 YYDKDF (reference sequence). V lost 0 bases, J lost 2 bases, and 8 bases lay in between. The time point was: week 5, during vaccination. Alongside topical imiquimod, each dose of vaccine comprised 300 ug of mutant IDH1 20-mer peptide. Each donor presented with a new WHO grade 3 or 4 astrocytoma that tested IDH1-mutant and showed ATRX loss. Method: immunoSEQ multiplex PCR; TCRdb's copy keeps in-frame clones and lacks some. The sample records 45,000 to 70,000 clones, 75% to 85% being singletons. Details on this clone: Its antigen is not identified.

The TCR comes from a man aged 30-40 years with glioma. Sequenced here: PBMCs, sampled from a glioma patient whose treatment included an IDH1 peptide vaccine. The chain has TRBV15 and TRBJ2-1, with D perhaps TRBD1 (5 bases). The chain's CDR3 is CATSRDRAPYNEQFF. The CDR3 nucleotides are TGTGCCACCAGCAGAGACAGGGCACCCTACAATGAGCAGTTCTTC.